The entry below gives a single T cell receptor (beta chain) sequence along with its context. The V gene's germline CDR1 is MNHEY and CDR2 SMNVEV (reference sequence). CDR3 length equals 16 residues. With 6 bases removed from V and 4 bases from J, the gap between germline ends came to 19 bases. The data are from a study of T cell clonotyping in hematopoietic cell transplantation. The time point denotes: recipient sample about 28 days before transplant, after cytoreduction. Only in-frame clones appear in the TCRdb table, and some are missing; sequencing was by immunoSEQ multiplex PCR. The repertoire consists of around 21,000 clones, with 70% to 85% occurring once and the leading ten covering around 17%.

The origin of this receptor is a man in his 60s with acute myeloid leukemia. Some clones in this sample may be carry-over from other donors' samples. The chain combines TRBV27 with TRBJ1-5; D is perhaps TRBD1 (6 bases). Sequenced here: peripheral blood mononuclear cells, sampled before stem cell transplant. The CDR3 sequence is CASSRDIADPNQPQHF. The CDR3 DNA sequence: TGTGCCAGCAGCAGGGACATCGCAGACCCAAATCAGCCCCAGCATTTT.